This T cell receptor beta chain emerged from a study of OX40 agonist ivuxolimab in advanced cancers. Study-wide context: All patients had ivuxolimab intravenously every 2 weeks at 0.01 to 10 mg/kg. Partial responses occurred in three patients (one hepatocellular carcinoma, two cutaneous melanoma).

Comment on this clone: Antigen: not known.

Repertoires were generated with immunoSEQ multiplex PCR, while TCRdb's copy carries only in-frame clones and drops some. The table records over 15,000 clones, about 81% of them present only once. Study observations and caveats: Individuals who were partial responders at 0.1-3.0 mg/kg had clonal expansion that ranked among the lowest. Clonal expansion by week 6 occurred in CD4+ and CD8+ blood T cells (at 0.1 to 3.0 mg/kg).

CDR3 size: 14 residues. The V gene lost 4 bases and the J gene lost 6 bases, with 12 bases spanning the gap. Germline loops: CDR1 PRHDT, CDR2 FYEKMQ (reference sequence). The origin of this receptor is an adult with an advanced solid tumor such as melanoma, head and neck, liver or kidney cancer. The chain combines TRBV13 with TRBJ1-4; the D is unclear. Sequences were derived from CD4+ or CD8+ T cells sorted from blood, sampled in a trial of the OX40 agonist ivuxolimab. CDR3 sequence reads: CASSYRVPHEKLFF. CDR3 nucleotide sequence: TGTGCCAGCAGCTACCGGGTTCCACATGAAAAACTGTTTTTT.